This entry features one T cell receptor (beta chain) sequence. Sequencing used immunoSEQ multiplex PCR; TCRdb keeps in-frame clones, though not all of them. Of about 400,000 clones listed, about 90% are singletons. This sample is part of a study of blood T cell repertoires in COVID-19. About the research overall: Samples came from the United States, Italy and Spain, spanning acute and convalescent COVID-19.

Participants' reported clinical history set cohort assignment. All recovered Cohort 3 donors got two negative PCRs, got clearance, or saw symptom resolution. The CDR3 loop spans 12 amino acids. With 4 bases removed from V and 6 bases from J, the gap between germline ends came to 9 bases. Germline CDR1 and CDR2: MDHEN and SYDVKM. This TCR was recovered from a woman in her 30s who had recovered from COVID-19. The sequenced material came from PBMCs or T cells enriched from blood (not recorded which). The chain is built from TRBV28 and TRBJ1-1; TRBD1 is a possible D gene (5 bases). The CDR3 DNA is TGTGCCAGCAGTTCGGACATGTCTGAAGCTTTCTTT. Protein product: CASSSDMSEAFF.